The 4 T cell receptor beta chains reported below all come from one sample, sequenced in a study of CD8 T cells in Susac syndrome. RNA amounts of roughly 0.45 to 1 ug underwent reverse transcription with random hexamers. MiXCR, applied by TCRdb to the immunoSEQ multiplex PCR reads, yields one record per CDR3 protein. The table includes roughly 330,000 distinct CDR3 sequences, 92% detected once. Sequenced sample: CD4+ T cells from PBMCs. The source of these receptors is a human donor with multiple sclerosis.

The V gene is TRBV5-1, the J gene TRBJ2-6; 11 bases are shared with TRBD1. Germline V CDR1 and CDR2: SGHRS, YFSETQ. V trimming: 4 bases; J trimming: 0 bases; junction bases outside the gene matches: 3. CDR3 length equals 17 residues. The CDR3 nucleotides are TGCGCCAGCAGCAGGGACAGGGGGTTCTCTGGGGCCAACGTCCTGACTTTC. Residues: CASSRDRGFSGANVLTF.

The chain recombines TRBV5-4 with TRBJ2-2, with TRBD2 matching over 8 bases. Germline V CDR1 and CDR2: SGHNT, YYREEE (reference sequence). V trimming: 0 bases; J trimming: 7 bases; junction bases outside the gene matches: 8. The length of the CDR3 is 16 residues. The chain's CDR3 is CASSLVPREAVGELFF. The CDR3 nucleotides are TGTGCCAGCAGCTTGGTGCCGCGGGAGGCAGTCGGGGAGCTGTTTTTT. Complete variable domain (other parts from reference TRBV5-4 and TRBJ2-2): ETGVTQSPTHLIKTRGQQVTLRCSSQSGHNTVSWYQQALGQGPQFIFQYYREEENGRGNFPPRFSGLQFPNYSSELNVNALELDDSALYLCASSLVPREAVGELFFGEGSRLTVL.

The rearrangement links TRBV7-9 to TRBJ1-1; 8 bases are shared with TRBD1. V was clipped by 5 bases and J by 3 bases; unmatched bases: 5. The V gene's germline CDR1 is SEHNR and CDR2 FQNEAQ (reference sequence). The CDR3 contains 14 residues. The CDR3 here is CASSHWDRYTEAFF. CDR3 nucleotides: TGTGCCAGCAGCCACTGGGACAGGTACACTGAAGCTTTCTTT. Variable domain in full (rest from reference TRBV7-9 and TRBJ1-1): DTGVSQNPRHKITKRGQNVTFRCDPISEHNRLYWYRQTLGQGPEFLTYFQNEAQLEKSRLLSDRFSAERPKGSFSTLEIQRTEQGDSAMYLCASSHWDRYTEAFFGQGTRLTVV.

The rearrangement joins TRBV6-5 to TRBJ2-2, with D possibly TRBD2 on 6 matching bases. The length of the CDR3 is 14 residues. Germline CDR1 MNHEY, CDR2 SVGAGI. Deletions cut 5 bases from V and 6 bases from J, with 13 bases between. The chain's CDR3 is CASSTDYWAGELFF. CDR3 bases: TGTGCCAGCAGTACGGACTATTGGGCCGGGGAGCTGTTTTTT.